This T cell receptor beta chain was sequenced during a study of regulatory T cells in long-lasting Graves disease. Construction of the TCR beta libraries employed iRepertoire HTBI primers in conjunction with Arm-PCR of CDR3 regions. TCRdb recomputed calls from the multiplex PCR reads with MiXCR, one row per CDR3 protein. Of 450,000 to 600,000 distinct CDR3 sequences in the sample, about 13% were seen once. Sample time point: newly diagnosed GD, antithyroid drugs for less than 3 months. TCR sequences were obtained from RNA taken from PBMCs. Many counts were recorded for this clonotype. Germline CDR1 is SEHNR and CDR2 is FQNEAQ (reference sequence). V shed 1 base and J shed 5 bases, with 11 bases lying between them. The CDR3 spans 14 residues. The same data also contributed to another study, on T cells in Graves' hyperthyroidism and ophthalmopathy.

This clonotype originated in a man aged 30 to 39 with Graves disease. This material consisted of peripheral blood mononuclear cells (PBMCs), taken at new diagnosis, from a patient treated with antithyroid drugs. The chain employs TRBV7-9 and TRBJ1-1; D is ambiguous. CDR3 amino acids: CASSLETRWTEAFF. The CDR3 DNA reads TGTGCCAGCAGCTTAGAGACCCGGTGGACTGAAGCTTTCTTT.